The 14 T cell receptor beta chains given below trace back to one sample, sequenced in a study of beta chain features in type 1 diabetes. TCRB transcripts that were expressed got sequenced, as all of the isolated RNA had been reverse transcribed. Clones were sequenced by immunoSEQ multiplex PCR, and TCRdb holds only the in-frame ones, with some missing. The sample has around 600,000 clones; 9.5% to 15% are singletons. The study's findings and limits: Across all four CD4+ subsets, people with type 1 diabetes showed modestly shorter TCRB CDR3s.

Their target antigens are unknown. Sequences were obtained from naive CD4+ T cells from blood. The receptors come from a man in his thirties or forties with type 1 diabetes.

This clone was observed a few times. The chain has TRBV7-3 and TRBJ2-1; 12 bases agree with TRBD2. CDR3 length equals 15 residues. The ends lost 4 bases at V and 8 bases at J; junction bases unmatched: 6. The V gene's germline CDR1 is SGHTA and CDR2 FQGTGA. CDR3 sequence: CASSSSGLAGHEQFF. The CDR3 DNA reads TGTGCCAGCAGCTCATCGGGACTAGCGGGCCATGAGCAGTTCTTC.

This clone has a handful of counts. J is TRBJ2-5 and V is TRBV9, with 7 bases matching TRBD1. The J call is doubtful: the DNA matches TRBJ2-7 better. CDR3 length: 15 amino acids. The germline gives CDR1 SGDLS, CDR2 YYNGEE. CDR3 region: CASSVTGQAFYEQYF. DNA of the CDR3: TGTGCCAGCAGCGTTACCGGACAGGCCTTCTACGAGCAGTACTTC.

This chain joins TRBV5-1 and TRBJ2-3; 8 nucleotides agree with TRBD2. This CDR3 is built from 13 residues. Germline V gene sequence: CDR1 SGHRS, CDR2 YFSETQ. The J segment lost 5 bases and the V segment lost 5 bases, leaving 4 bases of the junction unmatched. The CDR3 DNA reads as TGCGCCAGCAGACTAGCGGCTGGAGATACGCAGTATTTT. It specifies CASRLAAGDTQYF.

The sample holds a few counts of this clone. This chain uses TRBV14 with TRBJ2-1; D remains unclear. Germline-derived CDR1 and CDR2 are SGHDN and FVKESK. The CDR3 extends over 14 amino acids. Trimming stripped 4 bases from V and 10 bases from J, with 17 bases between. Here the CDR3 DNA reads TGTGCCAGCAGCCCTGGAAGGCGGCCTCCCGAGCAGTTCTTC. It codes for CASSPGRRPPEQFF. Using reference TRBV14 and TRBJ2-1 for the parts outside the CDR3, the full variable domain is EAGVTQFPSHSVIEKGQTVTLRCDPISGHDNLYWYRRVMGKEIKFLLHFVKESKQDESGMPNNRFLAERTGGTYSTLKVQPAELEDSGVYFCASSPGRRPPEQFFGPGTRLTVL.

This clone has only a few counts. The rearrangement joins TRBV6-1 to TRBJ2-3, with 11 bases fitting TRBD1. The J segment lost 3 bases and the V segment lost 4 bases, leaving 9 bases of the junction unmatched. CDR3 size: 17 residues. Germline assignment: CDR1 MNHNS and CDR2 SASEGT. CDR3 bases: TGTGCCAGCAGTGCCCAACGCTGGGACAGGGGGACAGATACGCAGTATTTT. Amino acid sequence: CASSAQRWDRGTDTQYF.

This clone was observed a few times. The chain is built from TRBV4-3 and TRBJ2-3; a possible D gene is TRBD1 (5 bases). From germline, CDR1 is LGHNA and CDR2 YSLEER. The CDR3 length is 15 residues. The V gene lost 0 bases and the J gene lost 3 bases, with 10 bases spanning the gap. CDR3 sequence reads: CASSQDRPGTDTQYF. In DNA form, the CDR3 reads TGCGCCAGCAGCCAAGATCGGCCAGGGACAGATACGCAGTATTTT.

The gene calls are TRBV5-1 and TRBJ1-1, with D possibly matching TRBD1 (5 bases). Trimming removed 4 bases from V and 1 base from J, with 8 bases in between. CDR1 and CDR2 from the germline V gene are SGHRS and YFSETQ. The CDR3 is 13 amino acids. CDR3 in amino acids: CASSRDGNTEAFF. CDR3 nucleotides: TGCGCCAGCAGCCGGGACGGGAACACTGAAGCTTTCTTT.

This clone was seen a handful of times. The V gene is TRBV9, the J gene TRBJ2-3; D is undetermined. CDR3 size: 13 residues. Per germline, CDR1 SGDLS and CDR2 YYNGEE. The V end was cut by 5 bases, the J end by 0 bases, with 7 bases between. CDR3 region: CASRAASTDTQYF. For the CDR3, the DNA is TGTGCCAGCAGAGCTGCGAGCACAGATACGCAGTATTTT. Together with reference TRBV9 and TRBJ2-3, the CDR3 gives the full variable domain: DSGVTQTPKHLITATGQRVTLRCSPRSGDLSVYWYQQSLDQGLQFLIQYYNGEERAKGNILERFSAQQFPDLHSELNLSSLELGDSALYFCASRAASTDTQYFGPGTRLTVL.

J is TRBJ1-3 and V is TRBV29-1; D remains unclear. Germline V gene sequence: CDR1 SQVTM, CDR2 ANQGSEA. Trimming stripped 6 bases from V and 4 bases from J, with 13 bases between. There are 13 residues in the CDR3. As DNA, the CDR3 is TGCAGCGTCAGCCAAGACGGGGGAAACACCATATATTTT. Protein: CSVSQDGGNTIYF.

This clone was detected a few times. This chain connects TRBV19 to TRBJ1-2; no firm D call. CDR3 length equals 16 residues. V was shortened by 0 bases and J by 3 bases, with 14 bases between the two germline ends. CDR1 LNHDA and CDR2 SQIVND come from the germline V gene (reference sequence). CDR3: CASSIDSTATYYGYTF. CDR3 DNA sequence: TGTGCCAGTAGTATAGATTCAACAGCCACTTACTATGGCTACACCTTC.

This clone was detected a few times. The genes are TRBV5-1 and TRBJ2-5, with a weak D call TRBD1 (5 bases). The CDR3 is 15 residues long. Germline CDR1 SGHRS, CDR2 YFSETQ. The V end lost 7 bases, the J end lost 4 bases, and 20 bases lay between the germline ends. CDR3 bases: TGCGCCAGCGGGCCCTCAGGGCTACGGTCAGAGACCCAGTACTTC. It encodes CASGPSGLRSETQYF. Looking up the rest from reference TRBV5-1 and TRBJ2-5 gives the full variable domain: KAGVTQTPRYLIKTRGQQVTLSCSPISGHRSVSWYQQTPGQGLQFLFEYFSETQRNKGNFPGRFSGRQFSNSRSEMNVSTLELGDSALYLCASGPSGLRSETQYFGPGTRLLVL.

The gene calls are TRBV11-3 and TRBJ2-7; weak D call: TRBD1 (6 bases). Deletions cut 5 bases from V and 2 bases from J, with 13 bases between. The V gene's germline CDR1 is SGHNT and CDR2 YENEEA. This CDR3 contains 14 residues. The CDR3 region is CASSAGQITYEQYF. The CDR3 DNA reads TGTGCCAGCAGCGCCGGACAGATAACCTACGAGCAGTACTTC.

V gene TRBV18 combines with J gene TRBJ1-6; D might be TRBD1 (6 bases). CDR3 length: 14 amino acids. The ends were cut back, 3 bases at V and 7 bases at J, with 10 bases in the middle. Germline CDR1 and CDR2: KGHSH and LQKENI. Here the CDR3 reads CASSPPQGNSPLHF. The CDR3 DNA reads TGTGCCAGCTCACCCCCACAGGGAAATTCACCCCTCCACTTT.

J is TRBJ2-7 and V is TRBV30; 8 bases agree with TRBD2. With 0 bases clipped from V and 7 bases from J, the junction kept 8 bases outside the gene matches. Per germline, CDR1 GTSNPN and CDR2 SVGIG (reference sequence). This CDR3 region has 14 residues. CDR3 sequence: CAWSVRRGAWEQYF. CDR3 DNA: TGTGCCTGGAGTGTACGGCGGGGGGCCTGGGAGCAGTACTTC.